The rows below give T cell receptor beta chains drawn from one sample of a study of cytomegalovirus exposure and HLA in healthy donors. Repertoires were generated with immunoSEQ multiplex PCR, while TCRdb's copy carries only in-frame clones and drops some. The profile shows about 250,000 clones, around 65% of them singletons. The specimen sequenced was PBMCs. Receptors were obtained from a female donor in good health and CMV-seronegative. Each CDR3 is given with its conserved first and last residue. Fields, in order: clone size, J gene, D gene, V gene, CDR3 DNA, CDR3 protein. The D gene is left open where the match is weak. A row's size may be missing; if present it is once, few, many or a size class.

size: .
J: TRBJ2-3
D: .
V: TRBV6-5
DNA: TGTGCCAGCAGTCAGGGCCGGGGCACAGATACGCAGTATTTT
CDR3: CASSQGRGTDTQYF

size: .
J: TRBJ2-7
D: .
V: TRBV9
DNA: TGTGCCAGCAGCGTAGGTAGCTCCTACGAGCAGTACTTC
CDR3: CASSVGSSYEQYF

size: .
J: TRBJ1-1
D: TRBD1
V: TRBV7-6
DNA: TGTGCCAGCAGCTCGCAACAGGGGATGAACACTGAAGCTTTCTTT
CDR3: CASSSQQGMNTEAFF

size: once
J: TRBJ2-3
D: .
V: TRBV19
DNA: TGTGCCAGTAGTACGGGGGGCTGGGCAGATACGCAGTATTTT
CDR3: CASSTGGWADTQYF

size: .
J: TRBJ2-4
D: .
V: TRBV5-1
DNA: TGCGCCAGCAGCCCAGGAGGGAGGAGAAACATTCAGTACTTC
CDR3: CASSPGGRRNIQYF

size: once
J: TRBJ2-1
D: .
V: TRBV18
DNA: TGTGCCAGCTCACTATACGGGGTAAGCTCCTACAATGAGCAGTTCTTC
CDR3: CASSLYGVSSYNEQFF

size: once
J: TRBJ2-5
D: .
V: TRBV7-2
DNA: TGTGCCAGCAGCTTGCGAGGGAGGTACCAAGAGACCCAGTACTTC
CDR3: CASSLRGRYQETQYF

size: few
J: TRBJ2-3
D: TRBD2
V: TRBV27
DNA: TGTGCCAGCAGTAGGGGACTAGCGGGGCGCACAGATACGCAGTATTTT
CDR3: CASSRGLAGRTDTQYF

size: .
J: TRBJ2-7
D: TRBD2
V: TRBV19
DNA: TGTGCCAGTAGTATAGTGCTAGCGGGAGACTACGAGCAGTACTTC
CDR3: CASSIVLAGDYEQYF

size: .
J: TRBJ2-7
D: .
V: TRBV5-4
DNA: TGTGCCAGCACCCATCATAACTCCTACGAGCAGTACTTC
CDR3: CASTHHNSYEQYF

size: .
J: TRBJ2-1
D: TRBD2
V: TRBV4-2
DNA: TGTGCCAGCAGCCAAGATGCAGCGGGGAGGTACAATGAGCAGTTCTTC
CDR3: CASSQDAAGRYNEQFF

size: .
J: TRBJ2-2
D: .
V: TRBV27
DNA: TGTGCCAGCAGTTTATCGGGCCCCGGCACCGGGGAGCTGTTTTTT
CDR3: CASSLSGPGTGELFF

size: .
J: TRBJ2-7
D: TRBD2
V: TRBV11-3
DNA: TGTGCCAGCAGCCCAGAGGGACTAGCGTCTGCCTACGAGCAGTACTTC
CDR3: CASSPEGLASAYEQYF

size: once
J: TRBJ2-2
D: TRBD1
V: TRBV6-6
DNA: TGTGCCAGCAGTTCCAGGGGACAGGGCGGGGAGCTGTTTTTT
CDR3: CASSSRGQGGELFF

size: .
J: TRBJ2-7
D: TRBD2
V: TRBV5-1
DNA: TGCGCCAGCAGCTTGGGAGTGGGACTAGCGGTCTACGAGCAGTACTTC
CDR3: CASSLGVGLAVYEQYF

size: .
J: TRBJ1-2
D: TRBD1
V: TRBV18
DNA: TGTGCCAGCTCACCCGGGACAGGGGACTATGGCTACACCTTC
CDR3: CASSPGTGDYGYTF

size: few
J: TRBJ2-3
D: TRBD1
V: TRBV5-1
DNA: TGCGCCAGCAGCCGCGACAGGGTAGATACGCAGTATTTT
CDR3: CASSRDRVDTQYF

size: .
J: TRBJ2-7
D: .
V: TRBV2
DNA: TGTGCCAGCAGCCTACGGTCCTCCGACGAGCAGTACTTC
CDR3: CASSLRSSDEQYF

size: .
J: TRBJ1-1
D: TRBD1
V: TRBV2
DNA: TGTGCCAGCAGAAGACAGGGGTACACTGAAGCTTTCTTT
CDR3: CASRRQGYTEAFF

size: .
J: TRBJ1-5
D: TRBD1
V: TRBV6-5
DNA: TGTGCCAGCAGGCCTGGACAGGGGGTCAATCAGCCCCAGCATTTT
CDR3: CASRPGQGVNQPQHF

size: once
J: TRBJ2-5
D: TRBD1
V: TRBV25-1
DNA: TGTGCCAGCAGTCGGGGCCAGGGGGCCGGGGAGACCCAGTACTTC
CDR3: CASSRGQGAGETQYF

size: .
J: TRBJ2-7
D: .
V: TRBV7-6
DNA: TGTGCCAGCAGCTTAGTTCGGGGAGGTGACGAGCAGTACTTC
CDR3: CASSLVRGGDEQYF

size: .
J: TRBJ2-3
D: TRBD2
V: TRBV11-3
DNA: TGTGCCAGCAGCACGCAACCCGCGATGAGCGGGACCTTGTCGGATACGCAGTATTTT
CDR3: CASSTQPAMSGTLSDTQYF

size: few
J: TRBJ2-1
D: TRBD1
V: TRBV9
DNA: TGTGCCAGCAGCGTAGGACAGGGGGCAGGCTACAATGAGCAGTTCTTC
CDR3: CASSVGQGAGYNEQFF

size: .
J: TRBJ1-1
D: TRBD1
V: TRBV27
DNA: TGTGCCAGCAGTCTCCCCGGGACAGGCTCGAGGACTGAAGCTTTCTTT
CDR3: CASSLPGTGSRTEAFF

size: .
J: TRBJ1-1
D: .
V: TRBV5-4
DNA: TGTGCCAGCAGCTTGGTCGGGGGGAACACTGAAGCTTTCTTT
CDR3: CASSLVGGNTEAFF

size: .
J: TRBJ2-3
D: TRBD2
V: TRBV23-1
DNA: TGCGCCAGCAGTCAATCGGACCGGCTAGCGGGAGATGGTGGCACAGATACGCAGTATTTT
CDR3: CASSQSDRLAGDGGTDTQYF

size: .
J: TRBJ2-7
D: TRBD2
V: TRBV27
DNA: TGTGCCAGCAGTTTCGGGACTAGCGGATACGAGCAGTACTTC
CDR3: CASSFGTSGYEQYF

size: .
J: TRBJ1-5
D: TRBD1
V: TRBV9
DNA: TGTGCCAGCAGCGTAGGAGGGACAGGCAATCAGCCCCAGCATTTT
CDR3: CASSVGGTGNQPQHF

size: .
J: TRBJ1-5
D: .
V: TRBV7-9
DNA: TGTGCCAGCAGCTTATTGGGAGCTGATCAGCCCCAGCATTTT
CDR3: CASSLLGADQPQHF

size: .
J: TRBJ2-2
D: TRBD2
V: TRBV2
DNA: TGTGCCAGCATAGGGACTAGCCGAAACACCGGGGAGCTGTTTTTT
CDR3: CASIGTSRNTGELFF